The source of this TCR beta chain is a study of metastatic and nonmetastatic thyroid tumors. V was clipped by 4 bases and J by 5 bases, with 12 bases between them. The CDR3 loop spans 13 amino acids. CDR1 is KGHSH and CDR2 is LQKENI in the germline V gene. This clone was recorded only once. TCRdb re-called the PCR reads via MiXCR. The sample holds 53,000 or so clones; 20% to 25% are singletons and the top ten take roughly 4.2%. Before thyroid surgery, none of the patients had received any treatment. The chain recombines TRBV18 with TRBJ2-7; D not resolved. Sequencing input: blood. This sequence originates from a female donor with papillary thyroid cancer or a benign thyroid nodule (not recorded which). Some clones in this sample may be carry-over from other donors' samples. This chain's CDR3 is CASSHVANDEQYF. The CDR3 coding sequence is TGTGCCAGCTCACACGTGGCCAATGACGAGCAGTACTTC.